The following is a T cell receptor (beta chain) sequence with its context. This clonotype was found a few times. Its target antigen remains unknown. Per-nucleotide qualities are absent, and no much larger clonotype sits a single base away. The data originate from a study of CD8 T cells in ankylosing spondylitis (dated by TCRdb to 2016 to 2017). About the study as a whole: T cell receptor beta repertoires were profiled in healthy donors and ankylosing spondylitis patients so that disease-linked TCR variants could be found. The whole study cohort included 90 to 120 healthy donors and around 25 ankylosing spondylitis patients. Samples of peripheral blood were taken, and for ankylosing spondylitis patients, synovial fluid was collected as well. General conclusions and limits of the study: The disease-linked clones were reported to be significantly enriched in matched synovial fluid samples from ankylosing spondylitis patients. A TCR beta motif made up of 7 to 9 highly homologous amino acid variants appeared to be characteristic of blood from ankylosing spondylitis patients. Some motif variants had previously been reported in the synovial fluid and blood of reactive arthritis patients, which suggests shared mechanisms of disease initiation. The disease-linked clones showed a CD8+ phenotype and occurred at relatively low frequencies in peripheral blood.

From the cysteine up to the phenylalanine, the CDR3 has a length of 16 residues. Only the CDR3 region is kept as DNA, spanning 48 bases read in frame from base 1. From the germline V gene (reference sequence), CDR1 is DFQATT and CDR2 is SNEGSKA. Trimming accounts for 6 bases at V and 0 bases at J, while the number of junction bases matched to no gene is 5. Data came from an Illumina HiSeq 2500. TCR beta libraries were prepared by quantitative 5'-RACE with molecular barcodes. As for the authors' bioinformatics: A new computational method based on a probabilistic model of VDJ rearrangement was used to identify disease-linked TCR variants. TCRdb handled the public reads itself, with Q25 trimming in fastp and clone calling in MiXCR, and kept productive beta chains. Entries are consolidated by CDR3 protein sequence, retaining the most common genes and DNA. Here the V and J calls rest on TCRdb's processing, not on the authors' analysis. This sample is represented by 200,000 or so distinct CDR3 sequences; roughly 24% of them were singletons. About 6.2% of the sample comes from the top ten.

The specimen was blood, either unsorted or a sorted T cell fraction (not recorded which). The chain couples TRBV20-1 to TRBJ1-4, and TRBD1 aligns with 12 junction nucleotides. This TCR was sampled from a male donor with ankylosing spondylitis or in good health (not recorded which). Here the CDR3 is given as CSALGTGGATNEKLFF. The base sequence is TGCAGTGCCCTAGGGACAGGGGGCGCAACTAATGAAAAACTGTTTTTT.